These 26 T cell receptor beta chains were all obtained from the same sample, sequenced in a study of blood T cell repertoires in COVID-19. The method was immunoSEQ multiplex PCR; TCRdb's version includes in-frame clones alone and lacks a portion of them. This sample carries about 13,000 clones, around 90% of them seen once, and the ten largest clones take less than 25%. Sample: peripheral blood. These TCRs come from a human donor with active COVID-19. The donor label of this sample is uncertain.

The CDR3 DNA reads as TGTGCCAGCAGCGTAGGTCAGGGGCTGGAGGCCGGGGAGCTGTTTTTT. It translates to CASSVGQGLEAGELFF. The chain recombines TRBV9 with TRBJ2-2, with a possible D match to TRBD1 (6 bases). Trimming stripped 0 bases from V and 6 bases from J, with 15 bases between. The CDR3 extends over 16 amino acids. CDR1 is SGDLS and CDR2 is YYNGEE in the germline V gene.

This clone ranks as medium-sized. V gene TRBV9 combines with J gene TRBJ1-3, with a weak D call TRBD1 (5 bases). CDR1 and CDR2 (germline): SGDLS, YYNGEE. There are 13 residues in the CDR3. The V gene lost 2 bases and the J gene lost 7 bases, with 10 bases spanning the gap. The CDR3 region is CASSVEGTNTIYF. The CDR3 nucleotides are TGTGCCAGCAGCGTGGAGGGGACTAACACCATATATTTT. The complete variable domain, with remaining parts taken from reference TRBV9 and TRBJ1-3, reads DSGVTQTPKHLITATGQRVTLRCSPRSGDLSVYWYQQSLDQGLQFLIQYYNGEERAKGNILERFSAQQFPDLHSELNLSSLELGDSALYFCASSVEGTNTIYFGEGSWLTVV.

J is TRBJ2-2 and V is TRBV5-8; 9 nucleotides align to TRBD2. The CDR3 covers 17 residues. V shed 3 bases and J 0 bases; nucleotides not matched to a gene: 6. Germline values: CDR1 SGHTS, CDR2 YDEGEE. CDR3 in amino acids: CASSSGSGGANTGELFF. In nucleotides, the CDR3 is TGTGCCAGCAGCTCAGGTAGCGGGGGAGCGAACACCGGGGAGCTGTTTTTT.

The chain uses TRBV15 and TRBJ2-5; D might be TRBD2 (5 bases). Germline loops: CDR1 LNHNV, CDR2 YYDKDF (reference sequence). V was pared by 8 bases and J by 2 bases, with 12 bases between. The CDR3 runs 13 residues. CDR3 sequence reads: CATLAVGQETQYF. CDR3 bases: TGTGCCACCCTAGCTGTGGGGCAAGAGACCCAGTACTTC.

The chain combines TRBV7-8 with TRBJ1-2; the D is unclear. The V end was cut by 5 bases, the J end by 13 bases, with 14 bases between. Germline values: CDR1 SGHVS, CDR2 FQNEAQ. The CDR3 is 11 amino acids. The chain's CDR3 is CASSPTKLITF. The CDR3 region has the DNA TGTGCCAGCAGCCCGACAAAGCTAATCACCTTC.

This clone has a handful of counts. V is TRBV4-1 and J is TRBJ1-6; 9 bases fit TRBD1. Germline V lookup: CDR1 MGHRA, CDR2 YSYEKL. This CDR3 contains 15 residues. Germline trimming cut 7 bases from V and 9 bases from J; bases unmatched to any gene: 10. The CDR3 sequence: CASTLVPGQGSPLHF. CDR3 in DNA: TGCGCCAGCACCCTCGTCCCGGGACAGGGTTCACCCCTCCACTTT.

This clone turned up a few times. The V call is TRBV6-6, the J call TRBJ1-1; D unresolved. V was pared by 7 bases and J by 1 base, with 10 bases between. CDR3 length: 13 residues. In germline, CDR1 is MNHNY, CDR2 SVGAGI (reference sequence). CDR3 DNA sequence: TGTGCCAGCACCGTACTCGAGAACACTGAAGCTTTCTTT. Its protein is CASTVLENTEAFF.

The chain links TRBV7-2 to TRBJ2-2, with D possibly TRBD2 on 5 matching bases. Germline V gene sequence: CDR1 SGHTA, CDR2 FQGNSA. The CDR3 loop spans 15 amino acids. V lost 0 bases, J lost 0 bases, and 5 bases lay in between. The CDR3 protein is CASSLARANTGELFF. The DNA of the CDR3 is TGTGCCAGCAGCTTAGCGCGGGCGAACACCGGGGAGCTGTTTTTT.

Turning to this clone: The junction shows a germline mismatch at one end, possibly a read error. Other nucleotide sequences in the sample specify the same CDR3. The gene calls are TRBV3-1 (or the pseudogene TRBV3-2) and TRBJ1-2; D uncertain. This CDR3 is built from 14 residues. CDR1 and CDR2 (germline): LGHDT, YNNKEL (reference sequence). The CDR3 sequence is CASSQATKASGYTF. Here the CDR3 DNA reads TGTGCCAGTAGCCAAGCTACCAAAGCAAGCGGCTACACCTTC.

V usage is TRBV2 and J usage is TRBJ1-6; TRBD1 is a possible D gene (5 bases). The CDR3 covers 16 residues. V was cut by 2 bases and J by 5 bases, with 13 bases left in between. Germline V gene lookup returns CDR1 SNHLY and CDR2 FYNNEI. The DNA for the CDR3 is TGTGCCAGCAGTGAATGGGGGGTATTGAATAATTCACCCCTCCACTTT. Amino acids: CASSEWGVLNNSPLHF.

The rearrangement links TRBV13 to TRBJ2-2; D gene ambiguous. The V gene's germline CDR1 is PRHDT and CDR2 FYEKMQ (reference sequence). V shed 5 bases and J shed 6 bases, with 10 bases lying between them. The length of the CDR3 is 13 residues. CDR3 amino acids: CASSLRVSGELFF. CDR3 bases: TGTGCCAGCAGCCTTCGGGTATCCGGGGAGCTGTTTTTT.

The rearrangement links TRBV6-5 to TRBJ2-7, with TRBD1 matching 8 bases. Germline values: CDR1 MNHEY, CDR2 SVGAGI. The J segment lost 3 bases and the V segment lost 6 bases, leaving 10 bases of the junction unmatched. The CDR3 runs to 15 residues. DNA of the CDR3: TGTGCCAGCAGGCAAGGGGGGACAGGTTACTACGAGCAGTACTTC. It is translated as CASRQGGTGYYEQYF.

V is TRBV3-1 (or the pseudogene TRBV3-2) and J is TRBJ2-7, with 7 bases matching TRBD1. Germline CDR1 is LGHDT and CDR2 is YNNKEL (reference sequence). V shed 4 bases and J 2 bases; nucleotides not matched to a gene: 8. The CDR3 consists of 15 residues. CDR3 loop: CASSPRGRSTYEQYF. CDR3 bases: TGTGCCAGCAGCCCTAGGGGGCGATCCACCTACGAGCAGTACTTC.

The chain has TRBV7-9 and TRBJ2-2; D not resolved. From germline, CDR1 is SEHNR and CDR2 FQNEAQ (reference sequence). The V end lost 5 bases, the J end lost 6 bases, and 13 bases lay between the germline ends. This CDR3 region has 14 residues. CDR3 sequence (DNA): TGTGCCAGCAGCCCGCTAGGAGTGGCCGGGGAGCTGTTTTTT. Its protein is CASSPLGVAGELFF. Together with reference TRBV7-9 and TRBJ2-2, the CDR3 gives the full variable domain: DTGVSQNPRHKITKRGQNVTFRCDPISEHNRLYWYRQTLGQGPEFLTYFQNEAQLEKSRLLSDRFSAERPKGSFSTLEIQRTEQGDSAMYLCASSPLGVAGELFFGEGSRLTVL.

This rearrangement joins TRBV5-5 to TRBJ2-2, with 8 bases matching TRBD1. The V and J ends lost 0 bases and 1 base, in that order; junction bases with no gene match: 2. Per the germline V gene, CDR1 is SGHKS and CDR2 is YYEKEE (reference sequence). The CDR3 is made up of 16 amino acids. CDR3 in DNA: TGTGCCAGCAGCTTGGGACAGGGGAGGAACACCGGGGAGCTGTTTTTT. Its translation is CASSLGQGRNTGELFF.

The genes are TRBV5-4 and TRBJ1-5, with a weak D call TRBD1 (6 bases). V lost 4 bases to trimming and J lost 2 bases, with 10 bases between them. Germline CDR1 reads SGHNT; CDR2 reads YYREEE (reference sequence). This CDR3 has 14 residues. The CDR3 region is CASSVQGGNQPQHF. The CDR3 DNA follows: TGTGCCAGCAGCGTACAGGGAGGCAATCAGCCCCAGCATTTT.

This chain connects TRBV7-9 to TRBJ1-1; D gene unclear. V was trimmed by 8 bases and J by 2 bases, leaving 21 bases between them. The CDR3 has 16 amino acids. Germline V CDR1 and CDR2: SEHNR, FQNEAQ (reference sequence). This chain's CDR3 is CASAERRNSGNTEAFF. The CDR3 coding sequence is TGTGCCAGCGCAGAGAGGAGGAACAGCGGTAACACTGAAGCTTTCTTT.

The chain uses TRBV19 and TRBJ1-5, with D perhaps matching TRBD1 (6 bases). The CDR3 totals 16 residues. The V and J ends lost 6 bases and 0 bases respectively, with 15 bases between them. CDR1 and CDR2 (germline): LNHDA, SQIVND (reference sequence). CDR3: CASRFGGATSNQPQHF. CDR3 bases: TGTGCCAGTAGATTTGGGGGGGCTACTAGCAATCAGCCCCAGCATTTT.

The V call is TRBV6-5, the J call TRBJ1-1; 9 nucleotides line up with TRBD1. The germline V gene encodes CDR1 MNHEY and CDR2 SVGAGI. The CDR3 sequence is 16 residues long. Germline trimming cut 4 bases from V and 4 bases from J; bases unmatched to any gene: 10. The CDR3 region has the DNA TGTGCCAGCAGTTCACAGGGGGCGGTTGGGATCACTGAAGCTTTCTTT. This encodes CASSSQGAVGITEAFF.

This clone was picked up one time. This chain uses TRBV7-8 with TRBJ1-1; 7 nucleotides align to TRBD1. The V gene end was trimmed by 2 bases and the J gene end by 0 bases; junction bases not matched to a gene: 12. CDR1 is SGHVS and CDR2 is FQNEAQ in the germline V gene. There are 18 residues in the CDR3. For the CDR3, the DNA is TGTGCCAGCAGCTTAACTCGAGGCTTGACAGGGATGAACACTGAAGCTTTCTTT. It specifies CASSLTRGLTGMNTEAFF.

The chain uses TRBV7-2 and TRBJ1-3; possible D gene TRBD1, 5 bases. In germline, CDR1 is SGHTA, CDR2 FQGNSA. Between the trimmed V and J ends, which lost 5 bases and 0 bases, there was a span of 8 bases. The CDR3 has 14 residues. CDR3 region: CASSRQSSGNTIYF. CDR3 nucleotides: TGTGCCAGCAGCAGACAGAGCTCTGGAAACACCATATATTTT.

J is TRBJ1-2 and V is TRBV5-1, with D possibly matching TRBD1 (6 bases). The CDR3 covers 14 residues. The V and J ends lost 0 bases and 8 bases respectively, with 14 bases between them. Germline V gene lookup returns CDR1 SGHRS and CDR2 YFSETQ. The CDR3 bases are TGCGCCAGCAGCTTGGGGGGGCCAGGGAACGGCTACACCTTC. This codes for CASSLGGPGNGYTF.

The chain combines TRBV5-1 with TRBJ2-3; 9 positions agree with TRBD1. CDR3 length equals 15 residues. Losses at the gene ends were 0 bases for V and 1 base for J; bases not matched to a gene: 0. CDR1 is SGHRS and CDR2 is YFSETQ in the germline V gene. For the CDR3, the DNA is TGCGCCAGCAGCTTGGGACAGGGGGGCACAGATACGCAGTATTTT. It codes for CASSLGQGGTDTQYF.

This clone was recorded once. The rearrangement links TRBV7-8 to TRBJ1-5; D is uncertain. The CDR3 is 15 residues long. Trimming stripped 4 bases from V and 2 bases from J, with 12 bases between. The germline gives CDR1 SGHVS, CDR2 FQNEAQ. The CDR3 is CASSSEGARNQPQHF. In DNA, the CDR3 is TGTGCCAGCAGCTCCGAGGGAGCCCGCAATCAGCCCCAGCATTTT.

The V and J genes are TRBV27 and TRBJ1-2, with a tentative D call TRBD1 (5 bases). Germline CDR1 and CDR2: MNHEY and SMNVEV (reference sequence). This CDR3 spans 16 amino acids. Trimming took 6 bases from V and 4 from J, leaving 21 bases between them. The CDR3 is CASRTDLRGYGYGYTF. In nucleotides, the CDR3 is TGTGCCAGCAGAACTGATTTACGGGGGTACGGCTATGGCTACACCTTC.

This rearrangement joins TRBV7-2 to TRBJ1-2; D unclear. The CDR3 is made up of 14 amino acids. Trimming removed 1 base at V and 7 bases at J, with 13 bases between. CDR1 is SGHTA, CDR2 FQGNSA, per germline. Here the CDR3 DNA reads TGTGCCAGCAGCTTAGGTGACCTCCGAGGTGGCTACACCTTC. Its protein is CASSLGDLRGGYTF.